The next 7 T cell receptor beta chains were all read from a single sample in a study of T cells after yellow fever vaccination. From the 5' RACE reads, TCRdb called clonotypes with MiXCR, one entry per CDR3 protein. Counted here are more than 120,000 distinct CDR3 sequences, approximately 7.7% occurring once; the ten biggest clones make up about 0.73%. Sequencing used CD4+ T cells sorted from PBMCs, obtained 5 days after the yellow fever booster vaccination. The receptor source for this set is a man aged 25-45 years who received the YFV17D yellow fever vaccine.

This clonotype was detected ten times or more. CDR3 DNA: TGTGCCAGCAGCCAAGACGCCGGACTCTCTGGAAACACCATATATTTT. It codes for CASSQDAGLSGNTIYF. The chain has TRBV14 and TRBJ1-3; D remains unclear. Germline assignment: CDR1 SGHDN and CDR2 FVKESK. This CDR3 region has 16 residues. Trimming removed 0 bases from V and 0 bases from J, with 9 bases in between.

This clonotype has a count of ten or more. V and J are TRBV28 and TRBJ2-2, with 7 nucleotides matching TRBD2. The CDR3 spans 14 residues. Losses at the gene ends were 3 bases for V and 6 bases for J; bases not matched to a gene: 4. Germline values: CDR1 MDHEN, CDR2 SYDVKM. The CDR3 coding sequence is TGTGCCAGCAGTTTGGCGGGAGTCCCCGGGGAGCTGTTTTTT. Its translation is CASSLAGVPGELFF. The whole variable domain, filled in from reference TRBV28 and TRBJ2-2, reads DVKVTQSSRYLVKRTGEKVFLECVQDMDHENMFWYRQDPGLGLRLIYFSYDVKMKEKGDIPEGYSVSREKKERFSLILESASTNQTSMYLCASSLAGVPGELFFGEGSRLTVL.

The CDR3 loop reads CASSVVTGYGYTF. The CDR3 DNA reads TGTGCCAGCAGCGTAGTGACAGGGTATGGCTACACCTTC. This chain uses TRBV9 with TRBJ1-2; 7 positions match TRBD1. The CDR3 has 13 amino acids. After removal of 0 bases from V and 5 bases from J, the junction contained 1 base not matched to a gene. Germline values: CDR1 SGDLS, CDR2 YYNGEE.

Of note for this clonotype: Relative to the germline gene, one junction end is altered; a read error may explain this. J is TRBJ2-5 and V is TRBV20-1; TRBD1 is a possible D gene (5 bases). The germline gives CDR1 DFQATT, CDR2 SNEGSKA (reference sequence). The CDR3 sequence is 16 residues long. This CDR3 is CCASDGKGPVEETQYF. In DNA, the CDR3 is TGCTGTGCTAGTGATGGGAAGGGGCCTGTTGAAGAGACCCAGTACTTC.

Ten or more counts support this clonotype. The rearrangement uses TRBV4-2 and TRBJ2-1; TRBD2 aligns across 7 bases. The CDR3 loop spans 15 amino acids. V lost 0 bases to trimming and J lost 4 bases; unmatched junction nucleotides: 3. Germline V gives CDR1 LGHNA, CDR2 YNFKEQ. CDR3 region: CASSQDLAAYNEQFF. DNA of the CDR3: TGTGCCAGCAGCCAAGATCTAGCGGCGTACAATGAGCAGTTCTTC.

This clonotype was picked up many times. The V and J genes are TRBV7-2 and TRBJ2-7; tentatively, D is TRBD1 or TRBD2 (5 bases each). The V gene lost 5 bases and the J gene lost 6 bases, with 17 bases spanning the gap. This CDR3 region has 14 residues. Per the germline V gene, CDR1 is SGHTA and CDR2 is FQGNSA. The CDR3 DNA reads TGTGCCAGCAGCCTAAAGGGGACGAATGTCGAGCAGTACTTC. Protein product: CASSLKGTNVEQYF.

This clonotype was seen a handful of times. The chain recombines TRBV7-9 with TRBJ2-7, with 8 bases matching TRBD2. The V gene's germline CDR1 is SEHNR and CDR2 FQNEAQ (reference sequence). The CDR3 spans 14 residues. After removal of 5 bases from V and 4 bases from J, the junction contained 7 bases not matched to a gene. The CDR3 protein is CASSPSGSWYEQYF. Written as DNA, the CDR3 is TGTGCCAGCAGCCCGAGCGGGAGTTGGTACGAGCAGTACTTC.